This is a list of T cell receptor beta chains from one sample in a study of blood T cell repertoires in COVID-19. TCRdb keeps only in-frame clones here, not all; method: immunoSEQ multiplex PCR. The table lists fewer than 150,000 clones, about 91% of them singletons, with 28% in the top ten. The sequenced sample was peripheral blood. Receptors originate from a human donor in a cohort sampled during active COVID-19. CDR3s include the opening cysteine and the closing phenylalanine or tryptophan. The D gene is left open where the match is weak. Only part of the rows carry a size: once, few, many, or a class if the clone is expanded.

d_gene | abundance | j_gene | v_gene | CDR3aa | CDR3nt
NA | once | TRBJ2-3 | TRBV6-2/TRBV6-3 | CASSSHSTASTDTQYF | TGTGCCAGCAGTTCCCATTCGACAGCTAGCACAGATACGCAGTATTTT
NA | NA | TRBJ1-1 | TRBV5-1 | CASSFAGNTEAFF | TGCGCCAGCAGCTTTGCAGGGAACACTGAAGCTTTCTTT
NA | NA | TRBJ2-3 | TRBV5-1 | CASSPRQASTDTQYF | TGCGCCAGCAGCCCCCGTCAGGCTAGCACAGATACGCAGTATTTT
TRBD2 | NA | TRBJ2-1 | TRBV6-6 | CASSYSRENEQFF | TGTGCCAGCAGTTACTCGCGGGAGAATGAGCAGTTCTTC
TRBD2 | NA | TRBJ2-2 | TRBV7-3 | CASSLESSGAAGELFF | TGTGCCAGCAGCTTAGAGAGTAGCGGGGCGGCCGGGGAGCTGTTTTTT
TRBD1 | NA | TRBJ1-6 | TRBV2 | CASPGTDNSPLHF | TGTGCCAGCCCCGGGACAGATAATTCACCCCTCCACTTT
TRBD2 | NA | TRBJ2-5 | TRBV29-1 | CSVLSGGAGETQYF | TGCAGCGTTCTTAGCGGGGGGGCCGGGGAGACCCAGTACTTC
TRBD2 | NA | TRBJ2-1 | TRBV5-5 | CASSLARYSGGNEQFF | TGTGCCAGCAGCTTGGCCAGGTATAGCGGGGGAAATGAGCAGTTCTTC
NA | NA | TRBJ1-1 | TRBV6-5 | CASSYLGGSGTEAFF | TGTGCCAGCAGTTACCTCGGGGGTAGTGGAACTGAAGCTTTCTTT
NA | NA | TRBJ1-4 | TRBV3-1/TRBV3-2 | CASSQKTAPGGGEELFF | TGTGCCAGCAGCCAAAAGACTGCGCCCGGAGGTGGAGAGGAACTGTTTTTT
NA | NA | TRBJ1-1 | TRBV13 | CASSPPGSLTEAFF | TGTGCCAGCAGCCCCCCCGGGAGCCTCACTGAAGCTTTCTTT
NA | NA | TRBJ1-1 | TRBV7-2 | CASSLYLANAEAFF | TGTGCCAGCAGCTTATACCTCGCTAACGCTGAAGCTTTCTTT
NA | NA | TRBJ2-7 | TRBV12-3/TRBV12-4 | CASSYRDHEQYF | TGTGCCAGCAGTTACAGGGACCACGAGCAGTACTTC
TRBD2 | NA | TRBJ2-1 | TRBV5-4 | CASSAGGRDNEQFF | TGTGCCAGCAGCGCGGGGGGGCGGGACAATGAGCAGTTCTTC
NA | NA | TRBJ1-6 | TRBV5-1 | CASSPYGSPLHF | TGCGCCAGCAGCCCCTACGGTTCACCCCTCCACTTT
NA | NA | TRBJ1-2 | TRBV6-5 | CASSREANYGYTF | TGTGCCAGCTCCAGGGAGGCTAACTATGGCTACACCTTC
NA | NA | TRBJ1-2 | TRBV9 | CASTPGQLYGYTF | TGTGCCAGCACCCCCGGACAGCTCTATGGCTACACCTTC
NA | once | TRBJ2-3 | TRBV7-3 | CASSLTFGGSSNTQYF | TGTGCCAGCAGCTTAACGTTCGGGGGTTCAAGCAATACGCAGTATTTT
NA | NA | TRBJ2-2 | TRBV19 | CASRDGVGELFF | TGTGCCAGTAGGGATGGAGTCGGGGAGCTGTTTTTT
TRBD2 | NA | TRBJ2-1 | TRBV7-2 | CASSLASGGAYEQFF | TGTGCCAGCAGCCTAGCTAGCGGGGGGGCCTATGAGCAGTTCTTC
TRBD2 | NA | TRBJ2-1 | TRBV4-2 | CASSEKNLAGAYNEQFF | TGTGCCAGCAGCGAAAAGAACCTAGCGGGCGCTTACAATGAGCAGTTCTTC
NA | NA | TRBJ1-2 | TRBV19 | CASSDDRLIAYGYTF | TGTGCCAGTAGTGATGACAGGTTAATAGCCTATGGCTACACCTTC
NA | NA | TRBJ2-2 | TRBV9 | CASSVVGGASTGELFF | TGTGCCAGCAGCGTAGTTGGAGGGGCGAGCACCGGGGAGCTGTTTTTT
NA | NA | TRBJ2-6 | TRBV18 | CASRDSGANVLTF | TGTGCCAGCCGCGACTCTGGGGCCAACGTCCTGACTTTC
NA | NA | TRBJ2-3 | TRBV6-1 | CASSETRGDTQYF | TGTGCCAGCAGTGAGACCCGGGGGGATACGCAGTATTTT
NA | NA | TRBJ2-4 | TRBV7-3 | CASSLEAENIQYF | TGTGCCAGCAGCTTAGAAGCGGAAAACATTCAGTACTTC
TRBD1 | NA | TRBJ1-1 | TRBV4-1 | CASSQDPGQGGGTEAFF | TGCGCCAGCAGCCAAGATCCAGGACAGGGCGGTGGAACTGAAGCTTTCTTT